This entry lists 19 T cell receptor beta chains sequenced from one sample in a study of blood T cell repertoires in COVID-19. Produced via immunoSEQ multiplex PCR; TCRdb's table is partial and in-frame only. The sample includes roughly 52,000 clones, around 88% of them seen just once. The source material was peripheral blood. These receptors all stem from a human donor in a cohort sampled during active COVID-19.

The genes are TRBV3-1 (or the pseudogene TRBV3-2) and TRBJ2-1, with TRBD1 matching 7 bases. Germline V gene data show CDR1 as LGHDT and CDR2 as YNNKEL (reference sequence). With V trimmed by 1 base and J by 4 bases, 4 bases remained unmatched. The CDR3 runs 15 residues. In DNA, the CDR3 is TGTGCCAGCAGCCAAGGGACAGGAGGATACAATGAGCAGTTCTTC. It specifies CASSQGTGGYNEQFF.

The rearrangement links TRBV7-8 to TRBJ1-6, with TRBD1 identical over 8 bases. The germline V gene encodes CDR1 SGHVS and CDR2 FQNEAQ. The length of the CDR3 is 14 residues. After removal of 6 bases from V and 11 bases from J, the junction contained 9 bases not matched to a gene. In DNA form, the CDR3 reads TGTGCCAGCAGTTTCGGACAGGGCGCAGCACCCCTCCACTTT. This codes for CASSFGQGAAPLHF.

The chain is built from TRBV13 and TRBJ1-1, with 7 positions matching TRBD1. The CDR3 runs 14 residues. Germline V gene data show CDR1 as PRHDT and CDR2 as FYEKMQ (reference sequence). The J segment lost 10 bases and the V segment lost 2 bases, leaving 10 bases of the junction unmatched. This chain's CDR3 is CASSLIRQGEGAFF. The CDR3 nucleotides are TGTGCCAGCAGCTTAATCAGGCAGGGGGAAGGAGCTTTCTTT.

The J gene is TRBJ1-1, the V gene TRBV12-3 or TRBV12-4; D not certain. V lost 7 bases to trimming and J lost 9 bases, with 18 bases between them. This CDR3 contains 13 residues. In DNA form, the CDR3 reads TGTGCCAGCACCAATAATCCGGGATCGAAAGCTTTCTTT. Its translation is CASTNNPGSKAFF.

This chain joins TRBV6-2 or TRBV6-3 and TRBJ2-1; 10 bases match TRBD2. CDR1 is MNHEY and CDR2 is SVGEGT in the germline V gene. The CDR3 length is 18 residues. V shed 6 bases and J 4 bases; nucleotides not matched to a gene: 15. DNA for the CDR3: TGTGCCAGCAGCCCTAAGGCCATAGCGGGGGGTCATTACAATGAGCAGTTCTTC. This translates into CASSPKAIAGGHYNEQFF.

J is TRBJ2-3 and V is TRBV5-1; tentative D call: TRBD1 (5 bases). Trimming shortened V by 4 bases and J by 2 bases, and 11 bases separated the two germline ends. This CDR3 is 14 amino acids long. CDR1 is SGHRS and CDR2 is YFSETQ in the germline V gene. The CDR3 DNA reads as TGCGCCAGCAGCCTAGGACACACCACAGATACGCAGTATTTT. It encodes CASSLGHTTDTQYF.

The rearrangement uses TRBV5-4 and TRBJ2-7; 9 bases match TRBD2. Trimming cost V 0 bases and J 3 bases; bases outside gene matches: 4. CDR1 is SGHNT and CDR2 is YYREEE in the germline V gene (reference sequence). There are 15 residues in the CDR3. CDR3 sequence reads: CASSLVGGGDYEQYF. The CDR3 DNA is TGTGCCAGCAGCTTGGTTGGCGGGGGGGACTACGAGCAGTACTTC.

The chain is built from TRBV7-3 and TRBJ2-1; D not certain. V was cut by 5 bases and J by 0 bases, with 11 bases left in between. Germline V gene lookup returns CDR1 SGHTA and CDR2 FQGTGA. The CDR3 length is 15 residues. CDR3: CASSIVTSSYNEQFF. The CDR3 region has the DNA TGTGCCAGCAGCATCGTTACAAGCTCCTACAATGAGCAGTTCTTC.

The V gene is TRBV9, the J gene TRBJ2-3; TRBD2 matches 11 bases. Losses at the gene ends were 2 bases for V and 3 bases for J; bases not matched to a gene: 5. This CDR3 has 16 residues. Germline CDR1 SGDLS, CDR2 YYNGEE. DNA of the CDR3: TGTGCCAGCAGCGTCCTTAGCGGGGGGGCAACAGATACGCAGTATTTT. Protein: CASSVLSGGATDTQYF.

Here the CDR3 reads CASSARGFPQETQYF. The DNA for the CDR3 is TGTGCCAGCAGCGCCCGGGGGTTTCCCCAAGAGACCCAGTACTTC. This chain uses TRBV6-4 with TRBJ2-5, with D perhaps TRBD2 (6 bases). Per the germline V gene, CDR1 is MRHNA and CDR2 is SNTAGT. Trimming shortened V by 6 bases and J by 1 base, and 15 bases separated the two germline ends. CDR3 length equals 15 residues.

The chain uses TRBV11-1 and TRBJ2-6; tentatively, D is TRBD2 (6 bases). Trimming took off 3 bases at V and 1 base at J, with 7 bases between the two ends. The germline gives CDR1 SGHAT, CDR2 FQDESV (reference sequence). The CDR3 has 15 residues. The CDR3, as DNA: TGTGCCAGCAGCTTTGGGGGGTCTGGGGCCAACGTCCTGACTTTC. It encodes CASSFGGSGANVLTF. Variable domain in full (rest from reference TRBV11-1 and TRBJ2-6): EAEVAQSPRYKITEKSQAVAFWCDPISGHATLYWYRQILGQGPELLVQFQDESVVDDSQLPKDRFSAERLKGVDSTLKIQPAELGDSAMYLCASSFGGSGANVLTFGAGSRLTVL.

This chain links TRBV6-6 with TRBJ2-7; 8 bases align to TRBD1. The CDR3 is 14 amino acids. After removal of 6 bases from V and 6 bases from J, the junction contained 10 bases not matched to a gene. Germline V gene sequence: CDR1 MNHNY, CDR2 SVGAGI (reference sequence). As DNA, the CDR3 is TGTGCCAGCAGCCGGACAGGGTCCGACCCCGAGCAGTACTTC. Encoded protein: CASSRTGSDPEQYF.

The chain carries TRBV7-2 and TRBJ1-5, with D possibly matching TRBD1 (6 bases). There are 13 residues in the CDR3. V dropped 4 bases and J dropped 5 bases, with 9 bases sitting between them. Germline CDR1 SGHTA, CDR2 FQGNSA. For the CDR3, the DNA is TGTGCCAGCAGCTACAGGGATTATCAGCCCCAGCATTTT. Translation: CASSYRDYQPQHF.

V and J are TRBV27 and TRBJ2-3; perhaps TRBD1 as D (5 bases). The CDR3 has 14 residues. Trimming stripped 2 bases from V and 2 bases from J, with 8 bases between. CDR1 and CDR2 from the germline V gene are MNHEY and SMNVEV (reference sequence). In DNA form, the CDR3 reads TGTGCCAGCAGTTTAATAGGGGCCACAGATACGCAGTATTTT. Its translation: CASSLIGATDTQYF.

V is TRBV29-1 and J is TRBJ2-7; D is possibly TRBD2 (5 bases). This CDR3 spans 13 amino acids. Germline loops: CDR1 SQVTM, CDR2 ANQGSEA. Between the trimmed V and J ends, which lost 4 bases and 2 bases, there was a span of 12 bases. The CDR3 DNA follows: TGCAGCGTTGGGACTCATCCACCCTACGAGCAGTACTTC. Translating it yields CSVGTHPPYEQYF.

The J gene is TRBJ1-1, the V gene TRBV7-8, with D tentatively TRBD1 (6 bases). Trimming pared 3 bases from V and 2 bases from J, leaving 10 bases between. CDR3 length: 14 amino acids. CDR1 SGHVS and CDR2 FQNEAQ come from the germline V gene. DNA for the CDR3: TGTGCCAGCAGCTTCATCAGGGGTAACACTGAAGCTTTCTTT. Residues: CASSFIRGNTEAFF.

This sequence joins TRBV11-2 and TRBJ1-4, with 9 bases matching TRBD1. Germline V gives CDR1 SGHAT, CDR2 FQNNGV. The J segment lost 7 bases and the V segment lost 0 bases, leaving 12 bases of the junction unmatched. The CDR3 has 18 residues. CDR3 nucleotide sequence: TGTGCCAGCAGCTTAGATCACCGACGGACAGGGGCGGGTGAAAAACTGTTTTTT. This encodes CASSLDHRRTGAGEKLFF.

This rearrangement joins TRBV9 to TRBJ2-3; 8 bases align to TRBD2. There are 16 residues in the CDR3. V lost 4 bases, J lost 6 bases, and 13 bases stayed unmatched. Germline assignment: CDR1 SGDLS and CDR2 YYNGEE. CDR3 sequence reads: CASSPMRGGSADTQYF. CDR3 nucleotide sequence: TGTGCCAGCAGCCCGATGCGCGGGGGGTCGGCGGATACGCAGTATTTT.

J is TRBJ2-3 and V is TRBV29-1, with 8 bases matching TRBD2. Unmatched junction bases numbered 5, after V lost 7 bases and J lost 5 bases. Germline CDR1 SQVTM, CDR2 ANQGSEA. The CDR3 has 12 amino acids. CDR3 in DNA: TGCAGCGCAAATGCGGGGGGAGATACGCAGTATTTT. As protein: CSANAGGDTQYF.